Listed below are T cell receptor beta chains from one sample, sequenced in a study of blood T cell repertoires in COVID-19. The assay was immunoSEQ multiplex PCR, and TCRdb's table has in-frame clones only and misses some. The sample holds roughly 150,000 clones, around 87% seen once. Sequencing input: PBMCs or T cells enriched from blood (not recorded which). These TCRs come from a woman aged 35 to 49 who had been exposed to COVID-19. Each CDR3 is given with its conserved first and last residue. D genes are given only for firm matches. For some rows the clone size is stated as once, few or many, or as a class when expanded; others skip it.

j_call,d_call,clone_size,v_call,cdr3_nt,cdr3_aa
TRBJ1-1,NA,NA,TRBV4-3,TGCGCCAGCAGCCAAGATAAAGGGGCCACTGAAGCTTTCTTT,CASSQDKGATEAFF
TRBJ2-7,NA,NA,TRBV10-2,TGCGCCAGCAGTGACTCGGGGTTCGAGCAGTACTTC,CASSDSGFEQYF
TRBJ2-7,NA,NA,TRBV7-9,TGTGCCAGCAGTGACAGACCTATGACCTTTTGGGAGCAGTACTTC,CASSDRPMTFWEQYF
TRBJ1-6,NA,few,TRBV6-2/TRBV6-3,TGTGCCAGCAGTTACTCGCAGTTCCTCCCCCTCCACTTT,CASSYSQFLPLHF
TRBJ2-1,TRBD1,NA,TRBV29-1,TGCAGCGGCACCACAGGGGACCGTGAGCAGTTCTTC,CSGTTGDREQFF
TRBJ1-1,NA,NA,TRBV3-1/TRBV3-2,TGTGCCAGCAGCCTCAGGGAAGCTAGAGCTTTCTTT,CASSLREARAFF
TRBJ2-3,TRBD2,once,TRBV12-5,TGTGCTAGTGGTTTGACGGTCGGGGGGGGAACCACAGATACGCAGTATTTT,CASGLTVGGGTTDTQYF
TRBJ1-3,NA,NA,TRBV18,TGTGCCAGCACAATTCACCAGTCTGCCGGAAACACCATATATTTT,CASTIHQSAGNTIYF
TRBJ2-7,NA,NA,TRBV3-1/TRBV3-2,TGTGCCAGCAGACTAGGACAGCTCAACGAGCAGTACTTC,CASRLGQLNEQYF
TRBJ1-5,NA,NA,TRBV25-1,TGTGCCAGCAGTGCCCGGGGGGGGGCTAGTCAGCCCCAGCATTTT,CASSARGGASQPQHF
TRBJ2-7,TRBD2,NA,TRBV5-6,TGTGCCAGCAGCGGAACACCCGGGACTAGCGGGATTAAGGTTTACGAGCAGTACTTC,CASSGTPGTSGIKVYEQYF
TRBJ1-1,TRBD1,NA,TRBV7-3,TGTGCCAGCAGCGACAGGGGGCATGACACTGAAGCTTTCTTT,CASSDRGHDTEAFF
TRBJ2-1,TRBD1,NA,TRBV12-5,TGTGCTAGTGGTTTGGTACAGGGGGTCGGGGCTAATTACAATGAGCAGTTCTTC,CASGLVQGVGANYNEQFF
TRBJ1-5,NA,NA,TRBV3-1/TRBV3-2,TGTGCCAGCAGCCAAGACAATGTTCAGCCCCAGCATTTT,CASSQDNVQPQHF
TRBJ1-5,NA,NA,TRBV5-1,TGCGCCAGCAGCTTGAACGGGGTTAATCAGCCCCAGCATTTT,CASSLNGVNQPQHF
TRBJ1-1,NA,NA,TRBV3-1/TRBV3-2,TGTGCCAGCAGCCAAGGCGATGTGAGGGGGACTGAAGCTTTCTTT,CASSQGDVRGTEAFF
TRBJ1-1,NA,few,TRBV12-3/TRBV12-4,TGTGCCAGCAGTTTAGGGAGTGAAGCTTTCTTT,CASSLGSEAFF
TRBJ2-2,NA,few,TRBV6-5,TGTGCCAGCAGGAAGGGGGGGGCTGGAACCGGGGAGCTGTTTTTT,CASRKGGAGTGELFF
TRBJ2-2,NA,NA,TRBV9,TGTGCCACTTCCCGACAGGTCGGGGAGCTGTTTTTT,CATSRQVGELFF
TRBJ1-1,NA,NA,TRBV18,TGTGCCAGCTCACGAAACGAGGGGAGGGACACTGAAGCTTTCTTT,CASSRNEGRDTEAFF
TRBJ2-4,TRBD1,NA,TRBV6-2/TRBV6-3,TGTGCCAGCAGTTTCACAGGGGGCGCAGCCAAAAACATTCAGTACTTC,CASSFTGGAAKNIQYF
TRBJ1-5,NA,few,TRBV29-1,TGCAGCGTTGAGACGGGGAATAGCAATCAGCCCCAGCATTTT,CSVETGNSNQPQHF
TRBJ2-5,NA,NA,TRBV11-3,TGTGCCAGCAGCCAGCAGGGGACGGGGGAGACCCAGTACTTC,CASSQQGTGETQYF
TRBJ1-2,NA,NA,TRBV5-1,TGCGCCAGCAGCTTGGCCACAGGGTCGCGAGGCTACACCTTC,CASSLATGSRGYTF
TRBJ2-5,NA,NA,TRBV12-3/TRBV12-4,TGTGCCAGCAGTTTTAGAGAGACCCAGTACTTC,CASSFRETQYF
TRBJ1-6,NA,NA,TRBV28,TGTGCCAGCAACGTCGGAGGGCCGGGGCCTAATTCACCCCTCCACTTT,CASNVGGPGPNSPLHF
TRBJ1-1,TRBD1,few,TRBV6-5,TGTGCCGGGGGACAGGGTTTGAACACTGAAGCTTTCTTT,CAGGQGLNTEAFF
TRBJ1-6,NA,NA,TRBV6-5,TGTGCCAGCAGTTACTCCTCCGGCAGGAATTCACCCCTCCACTTT,CASSYSSGRNSPLHF
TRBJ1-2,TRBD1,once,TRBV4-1,TGCGCCAGCAGCCAAGTTCAGGGGGACAGGGTTCAAGGCTACACCTTC,CASSQVQGDRVQGYTF
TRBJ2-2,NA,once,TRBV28,TGTGCCATCAACACGGGGGAGACCGGGGAGCTGTTTTTT,CAINTGETGELFF
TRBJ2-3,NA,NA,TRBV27,TGTGCCAGCAGTTCCTACTCGACAGACACAGATACGCAGTATTTT,CASSSYSTDTDTQYF
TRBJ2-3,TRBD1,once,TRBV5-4,TGTGCCAGCAGCCCGGGGACAGGTTACTACACAGATACGCAGTATTTT,CASSPGTGYYTDTQYF
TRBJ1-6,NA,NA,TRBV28,TGTGCCAGCAGTTTAGGGGAGGGAAGCTCCTATAATTCACCCCTCCACTTT,CASSLGEGSSYNSPLHF
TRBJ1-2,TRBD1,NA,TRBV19,TGTGCCAGTAGTACAGGGGGCACTAACTATGGCTACACCTTC,CASSTGGTNYGYTF
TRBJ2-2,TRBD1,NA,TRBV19,TGTGCCAGTCTACGTTTCGGGACAGTCAACACCGGGGAGCTGTTTTTT,CASLRFGTVNTGELFF
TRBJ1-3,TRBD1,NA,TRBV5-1,TGCGCCAGCAGCGTGACAGGGAGCGCTGGAAACACCATATATTTT,CASSVTGSAGNTIYF
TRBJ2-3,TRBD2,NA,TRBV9,TGTGCCAGCAGCGTATTAGCGGGGGGTCAAGATACGCAGTATTTT,CASSVLAGGQDTQYF
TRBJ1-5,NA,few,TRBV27,TGTGCCAGCAGTTTCAGGGCGGGCAATCAGCCCCAGCATTTT,CASSFRAGNQPQHF
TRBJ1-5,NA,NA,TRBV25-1,TGTGCCAGCAGTGAAGTTGGCGGATCTCAGCCCCAGCATTTT,CASSEVGGSQPQHF
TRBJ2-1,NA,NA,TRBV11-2,TGTGCCAGCAGCTCTTCTAGCTGGAGTGAGCAGTTCTTC,CASSSSSWSEQFF
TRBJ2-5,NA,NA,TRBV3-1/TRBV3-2,TGTGCCACCACGGACAGAAACCAAGAGACCCAGTACTTC,CATTDRNQETQYF